A single sample gave rise to the 32 T cell receptor beta chains below, sequenced in a study of blood T cell repertoires in COVID-19. Sequencing was performed with immunoSEQ multiplex PCR; in TCRdb, only in-frame clones are kept and a portion is missing. Of hundreds of thousands of clones in the sample, 90% to 95% are singletons; the top ten hold over 0.75%. Sequencing input: peripheral blood. These receptors all come from a man in his 60s with COVID-19, enrolled during active disease.

The genes are TRBV15 and TRBJ2-1; D perhaps matches TRBD2 (5 bases). CDR3 length: 16 residues. Germline-derived CDR1 and CDR2 are LNHNV and YYDKDF (reference sequence). Trimming took off 0 bases at V and 0 bases at J, with 9 bases between the two ends. The CDR3, as DNA: TGTGCCACCAGCAGAGATGGTGGGAGCTCCTACAATGAGCAGTTCTTC. It is translated as CATSRDGGSSYNEQFF.

V usage is TRBV7-9 and J usage is TRBJ2-2; D is perhaps TRBD2 (6 bases). This CDR3 has 16 residues. Trimming stripped 5 bases from V and 4 bases from J, with 17 bases between. Looked up from germline, CDR1 is SEHNR and CDR2 is FQNEAQ (reference sequence). CDR3 loop: CASSPMGGRGTGELFF. The CDR3 DNA sequence: TGTGCCAGCAGCCCTATGGGGGGTAGGGGCACCGGGGAGCTGTTTTTT.

V usage is TRBV6-5 and J usage is TRBJ2-3; maybe TRBD1 (5 bases). The CDR3 consists of 14 residues. Germline lookup yields CDR1 MNHEY and CDR2 SVGAGI. Between the trimmed V and J ends, which lost 7 bases and 2 bases, there was a span of 13 bases. CDR3 sequence reads: CASNRTPITDTQYF. Here the CDR3 DNA reads TGTGCCAGCAACCGGACACCCATCACAGATACGCAGTATTTT.

V is TRBV11-2 and J is TRBJ1-2; D might be TRBD1 (5 bases). The germline V gene has CDR1 SGHAT and CDR2 FQNNGV. The CDR3 runs 13 residues. The V and J ends lost 5 bases and 0 bases respectively, with 7 bases between them. CDR3 sequence reads: CASSPDTNYGYTF. CDR3 nucleotide sequence: TGTGCCAGCAGCCCGGACACTAACTATGGCTACACCTTC.

This rearrangement joins TRBV21-1 to TRBJ2-1; the table's D call, TRBD1, was not checked against the DNA. TRBV21-1 is marked as a pseudogene. This CDR3 comprises 15 residues. CDR3 coding DNA: TGTGCCAGCAGCAAGCCTCACAGGGGTAACAATGAGCAGTTCTTC. Residues: CASSKPHRGNNEQFF.

The J gene is TRBJ1-2, the V gene TRBV4-1, with D perhaps matching TRBD1 (5 bases). The ends were cut back, 0 bases at V and 4 bases at J, with 12 bases in the middle. This CDR3 contains 15 residues. Germline CDR1 and CDR2: MGHRA and YSYEKL. The CDR3 loop is CASSQDPGTAYGYTF. The CDR3 DNA follows: TGCGCCAGCAGCCAAGATCCCGGGACTGCCTATGGCTACACCTTC.

This clone showed up just once. The J gene is TRBJ2-5, the V gene TRBV7-3; TRBD2 matches 7 bases. With V trimmed by 2 bases and J by 4 bases, 7 bases remained unmatched. This CDR3 spans 15 amino acids. Germline CDR1 and CDR2: SGHTA and FQGTGA. The CDR3 DNA reads as TGTGCCAGCAGCTTATTAGGCGGGAGTGGAGAGACCCAGTACTTC. Its protein product is CASSLLGGSGETQYF.

The chain is built from TRBV6-5 and TRBJ1-2; 10 positions match TRBD1. Trimming at V came to 7 bases and at J to 8 bases, leaving 7 bases not matched to a gene. Germline assignment: CDR1 MNHEY and CDR2 SVGAGI. This CDR3 has 13 residues. This CDR3 reads CASNDRGRVGYTF. Written as DNA, the CDR3 is TGTGCCAGCAACGACAGGGGGCGCGTGGGCTACACCTTC.

The CDR3 spells CASSPDRSFTEAFF. In nucleotides, the CDR3 is TGTGCCAGCAGCCCCGACAGGTCTTTCACTGAAGCTTTCTTT. The chain joins TRBV3-1 (or the pseudogene TRBV3-2) to TRBJ1-1, with TRBD1 as a possible D gene (6 bases). Trimming stripped 4 bases from V and 4 bases from J, with 13 bases between. This CDR3 region has 14 residues. CDR1 LGHDT and CDR2 YNNKEL come from the germline V gene (reference sequence).

This clone was recorded once. The DNA for the CDR3 is TGTGCCAGCACCTATCCCCAGGGTAACTATGGCTACACCTTC. Encoded protein: CASTYPQGNYGYTF. J is TRBJ1-2 and V is TRBV6-9; tentatively, D is TRBD1 (5 bases). This CDR3 is built from 14 residues. CDR1 is MNHGY, CDR2 SVAAGI, per germline. Trimming took 7 bases from V and 1 from J, leaving 13 bases between them.

This clone has just a few counts. This rearrangement joins TRBV20-1 to TRBJ1-4, with 8 positions matching TRBD1. The V segment lost 4 bases and the J segment 4 bases; nucleotides outside the gene matches: 2. The germline CDR1 and CDR2 sequences are DFQATT and SNEGSKA (reference sequence). The CDR3 covers 13 residues. The CDR3 nucleotides read TGCAGTGCTACTGACAGGGGTAATGAAAAACTGTTTTTT. Residues: CSATDRGNEKLFF.

CDR3 nucleotide sequence: TGCGCCAGCAGTGACCCGGGACAGGGGAACACCGGGGAGCTGTTTTTT. Its translation is CASSDPGQGNTGELFF. The V and J genes are TRBV10-2 and TRBJ2-2; 9 nucleotides agree with TRBD1. This CDR3 contains 16 residues. V gave up 3 bases and J gave up 1 base; unmatched junction bases: 3. Per germline, CDR1 WSHSY and CDR2 SAAADI.

This chain uses TRBV29-1 with TRBJ1-2; TRBD1 matches at 7 bases. The CDR3 is 17 amino acids. Germline V lookup: CDR1 SQVTM, CDR2 ANQGSEA. V shed 3 bases and J 3 bases; nucleotides not matched to a gene: 16. The CDR3 DNA is TGCAGCGTTGACGTCGGCGACAGGGCCTCCCGAGACTATGGCTACACCTTC. Translation: CSVDVGDRASRDYGYTF.

This clone has only a few counts. V gene TRBV5-1 combines with J gene TRBJ2-7; possibly TRBD1 for D (5 bases). This CDR3 has 17 amino acids. V was shortened by 4 bases and J by 2 bases, with 22 bases between the two germline ends. The V gene's germline CDR1 is SGHRS and CDR2 YFSETQ. The CDR3 protein is CASSPLSTALTPYEQYF. The CDR3 DNA is TGCGCCAGCAGCCCCTTATCGACAGCCCTTACCCCCTACGAGCAGTACTTC.

The chain is built from TRBV19 and TRBJ2-2, with D possibly TRBD2 on 6 matching bases. V shed 7 bases and J shed 4 bases, with 13 bases lying between them. Germline CDR1 reads LNHDA; CDR2 reads SQIVND (reference sequence). The CDR3 runs 14 residues. The CDR3 here is CASTPGTRTGELFF. In DNA, the CDR3 is TGTGCCAGTACCCCGGGGACTCGCACCGGGGAGCTGTTTTTT.

CDR3 region: CASSLSDRTLYEQYF. The CDR3 nucleotides read TGCGCCAGCAGCCTATCGGACAGGACCCTCTACGAGCAGTACTTC. This chain joins TRBV5-1 and TRBJ2-7; TRBD1 matches at 7 bases. This CDR3 spans 15 amino acids. V lost 4 bases, J lost 3 bases, and 10 bases stayed unmatched. The V gene's germline CDR1 is SGHRS and CDR2 YFSETQ.

The V gene is TRBV4-3, the J gene TRBJ1-5; 9 bases match TRBD1. From germline, CDR1 is LGHNA and CDR2 YSLEER. The CDR3 loop spans 15 amino acids. Losses at the gene ends were 4 bases for V and 3 bases for J; bases not matched to a gene: 4. CDR3 sequence: CASSPNRGPNQPQHF. In nucleotides, the CDR3 is TGCGCCAGCAGCCCAAACAGGGGGCCCAATCAGCCCCAGCATTTT.

The chain combines TRBV28 with TRBJ1-6; 9 bases line up with TRBD1. The germline gives CDR1 MDHEN, CDR2 SYDVKM. The junction had 6 bases not matched to a gene; V was cut back by 6 bases and J by 6 bases. This CDR3 has 15 amino acids. The CDR3 here is CASRGGTGRNSPLHF. The CDR3, as DNA: TGTGCCAGCAGGGGAGGGACAGGGCGTAATTCACCCCTCCACTTT.

The rearrangement uses TRBV11-2 and TRBJ2-7; D is undetermined. This CDR3 has 15 residues. V was cut by 5 bases and J by 3 bases, with 17 bases left in between. Germline CDR1 reads SGHAT; CDR2 reads FQNNGV. CDR3 sequence reads: CASSRGDQKIYEQYF. CDR3 DNA sequence: TGTGCCAGCAGCCGCGGTGACCAAAAAATCTACGAGCAGTACTTC.

The genes are TRBV19 and TRBJ2-3, with TRBD2 matching over 11 bases. The junction had 6 bases not matched to a gene; V was cut back by 7 bases and J by 3 bases. The CDR3 covers 15 residues. Per the germline V gene, CDR1 is LNHDA and CDR2 is SQIVND (reference sequence). In DNA, the CDR3 is TGTGCCAGTACGGTAGCGGGGGGGCCAACAGATACGCAGTATTTT. Encoded protein: CASTVAGGPTDTQYF.

The V gene is TRBV18, the J gene TRBJ2-1; TRBD2 matches 8 bases. This CDR3 region has 15 residues. With 2 bases clipped from V and 7 bases from J, the junction kept 7 bases outside the gene matches. Germline CDR1 is KGHSH and CDR2 is LQKENI. CDR3 nucleotide sequence: TGTGCCAGCTCACCAATTCCTCTAGCGGGTAATGAGCAGTTCTTC. It is translated as CASSPIPLAGNEQFF.

The V and J genes are TRBV19 and TRBJ1-2, with a tentative D call TRBD1 (5 bases). The CDR3 covers 15 residues. Germline V gives CDR1 LNHDA, CDR2 SQIVND (reference sequence). Trimming cost V 9 bases and J 2 bases, with 19 bases left between them. The CDR3, as DNA: TGTGCCAGCGCGGGACGCCAAACGGGGAACTATGGCTACACCTTC. Amino acids: CASAGRQTGNYGYTF.

V gene TRBV7-9 combines with J gene TRBJ1-1, with D possibly matching TRBD1 (6 bases). V dropped 3 bases and J dropped 1 base, with 9 bases sitting between them. Per the germline V gene, CDR1 is SEHNR and CDR2 is FQNEAQ (reference sequence). CDR3 length equals 14 residues. This CDR3 reads CASSFVQGNTEAFF. The CDR3 bases are TGTGCCAGCAGCTTTGTACAGGGGAACACTGAAGCTTTCTTT.

CDR3 loop: CASSRGTGGEGYTF. The DNA of the CDR3 is TGTGCCAGCAGCCGAGGGACAGGGGGCGAGGGCTACACCTTC. The chain employs TRBV3-1 (or the pseudogene TRBV3-2) and TRBJ1-2, with 12 bases identical to TRBD1. Per germline, CDR1 LGHDT and CDR2 YNNKEL (reference sequence). The CDR3 loop spans 14 amino acids. V shed 4 bases, J shed 8 bases, and the junction held 5 bases outside the gene matches.

The rearrangement links TRBV7-3 to TRBJ1-3; D not certain. The V gene's germline CDR1 is SGHTA and CDR2 FQGTGA. This CDR3 is 14 amino acids long. Deletions cut 5 bases from V and 2 bases from J, with 10 bases between. As DNA, the CDR3 is TGTGCCAGCAGCCAAACAGCGGCTGGAAACACCATATATTTT. Its translation: CASSQTAAGNTIYF.

This clone was seen only a few times. V usage is TRBV6-4 and J usage is TRBJ2-7, with TRBD1 matching 8 bases. Germline assignment: CDR1 MRHNA and CDR2 SNTAGT. The V gene end was trimmed by 7 bases and the J gene end by 0 bases; junction bases not matched to a gene: 2. CDR3 size: 13 residues. The CDR3 loop reads CASTTGGSYEQYF. As DNA, the CDR3 is TGTGCCAGCACAACAGGGGGCTCCTACGAGCAGTACTTC.

The chain is built from TRBV2 and TRBJ2-1; unclear D gene. Deletions cut 7 bases from V and 0 bases from J, with 13 bases between. CDR1 and CDR2 (germline): SNHLY, FYNNEI. The CDR3 totals 15 residues. CDR3 region: CASNEAASSYNEQFF. The CDR3 DNA reads TGTGCCAGCAATGAGGCGGCGAGCTCCTACAATGAGCAGTTCTTC.

The chain has TRBV6-2 or TRBV6-3 and TRBJ2-1; TRBD2 matches at 14 bases. V lost 5 bases to trimming and J lost 12 bases; unmatched junction nucleotides: 9. CDR1 and CDR2 from the germline V gene are MNHEY and SVGEGT. The CDR3 spans 15 residues. The CDR3 spells CASSTPGLAGVRQFF. In DNA, the CDR3 is TGTGCCAGCAGTACGCCGGGACTAGCGGGAGTACGGCAGTTCTTC.

The chain carries TRBV4-1 and TRBJ1-4; the D is unclear. The germline V gene encodes CDR1 MGHRA and CDR2 YSYEKL. The germline V and J ends were trimmed by 4 bases and 7 bases, with 13 bases remaining between them. CDR3 size: 14 residues. CDR3 sequence: CASSLILSLEKLFF. The CDR3 DNA follows: TGCGCCAGCAGCCTCATCCTAAGTCTTGAAAAACTGTTTTTT.

This sequence joins TRBV9 and TRBJ2-3; 7 bases agree with TRBD1. The length of the CDR3 is 16 residues. CDR1 SGDLS and CDR2 YYNGEE come from the germline V gene. Losses at the gene ends were 0 bases for V and 2 bases for J; bases not matched to a gene: 6. The CDR3 DNA reads TGTGCCAGCAGCGTAGCTATTAGGGGGCTCACAGATACGCAGTATTTT. Encoded protein: CASSVAIRGLTDTQYF.

The V gene is TRBV15, the J gene TRBJ2-7, with 8 bases lining up with TRBD1. The V gene's germline CDR1 is LNHNV and CDR2 YYDKDF (reference sequence). This CDR3 comprises 17 residues. The V and J ends lost 4 bases and 3 bases, in that order; junction bases with no gene match: 14. Written as DNA, the CDR3 is TGTGCCACCAGCACCATAAGGGCGACAGGGGATGGCTACGAGCAGTACTTC. Translated: CATSTIRATGDGYEQYF. Supplemented by reference TRBV15 and TRBJ2-7, the full variable domain reads DAMVIQNPRYQVTQFGKPVTLSCSQTLNHNVMYWYQQKSSQAPKLLFHYYDKDFNNEADTPDNFQSRRPNTSFCFLDIRSPGLGDTAMYLCATSTIRATGDGYEQYFGPGTRLTVT.

CDR3 in amino acids: CASSSTIGRWGAEQYF. As DNA, the CDR3 is TGTGCCAGCAGCTCAACCATAGGGAGGTGGGGCGCCGAGCAGTACTTC. J is TRBJ2-7 and V is TRBV9, with a possible D match to TRBD2 (6 bases). Deletions cut 4 bases from V and 6 bases from J, with 23 bases between. Looked up from germline, CDR1 is SGDLS and CDR2 is YYNGEE. The CDR3 runs 16 residues.